These 31 T cell receptor beta chains originate from one sample sequenced in a study of T cell changes during pregnancy in multiple sclerosis. Assay used: immunoSEQ multiplex PCR; TCRdb lists only in-frame clones, some missing. Found here are 80,000 to 100,000 clones, roughly 92% of them singletons; the top ten hold almost 1%. Sample: peripheral blood, taken after pregnancy. The receptors derive from a female donor with multiple sclerosis, enrolled in a pregnancy study.

This clone appeared once. This chain uses TRBV5-1 with TRBJ2-7; TRBD2 matches at 7 bases. Trimming took 4 bases from V and 6 from J; bases not matched to a gene: 7. Germline assignment: CDR1 SGHRS and CDR2 YFSETQ. The length of the CDR3 is 13 residues. CDR3 region: CASSGGRAIEQYF. In DNA, the CDR3 is TGCGCCAGCAGCGGAGGGAGGGCCATCGAGCAGTACTTC.

The rearrangement uses TRBV7-2 and TRBJ2-1, with no clear D. The CDR3 has 12 residues. Germline loops: CDR1 SGHTA, CDR2 FQGNSA. V lost 6 bases, J lost 4 bases, and 7 bases lay in between. The CDR3 spells CASSFMYNEQFF. The CDR3 DNA is TGTGCCAGCAGTTTTATGTACAATGAGCAGTTCTTC.

Here the CDR3 DNA reads TGTGCCTCTAGCGGGTCTTCCCCCCCCACAGATACGCAGTATTTT. Amino acids: CASSGSSPPTDTQYF. V gene TRBV28 combines with J gene TRBJ2-3, with 8 bases identical to TRBD2. The CDR3 covers 15 residues. J lost 2 bases, V lost 11 bases, and 12 bases had no gene match. Germline V gene sequence: CDR1 MDHEN, CDR2 SYDVKM. Based on the CDR3 plus reference TRBV28 and TRBJ2-3, the full variable domain is DVKVTQSSRYLVKRTGEKVFLECVQDMDHENMFWYRQDPGLGLRLIYFSYDVKMKEKGDIPEGYSVSREKKERFSLILESASTNQTSMYLCASSGSSPPTDTQYFGPGTRLTVL.

The CDR3 sequence is CASSRGDGPLYEQYF. The CDR3 bases are TGTGCCAGCAGCCGGGGGGACGGACCCCTCTACGAGCAGTACTTC. The chain links TRBV28 to TRBJ2-7; TRBD2 aligns across 7 bases. The CDR3 sequence is 15 residues long. Germline V gives CDR1 MDHEN, CDR2 SYDVKM. Trimming removed 6 bases from V and 3 bases from J; junction bases left unmatched: 11.

The chain has TRBV9 and TRBJ1-2, with D unresolved. V shed 7 bases and J shed 1 base, with 11 bases lying between them. CDR1 is SGDLS, CDR2 YYNGEE, per germline. The CDR3 length is 13 residues. The CDR3 nucleotides read TGTGCCAGCGGAGTACCGGGTAACTATGGCTACACCTTC. Translating it yields CASGVPGNYGYTF.

A single count supports this clone. The rearrangement links TRBV6-6 to TRBJ2-5, with 8 bases identical to TRBD2. V was pared by 6 bases and J by 5 bases, with 8 bases of the junction left unmatched. The CDR3 consists of 14 residues. Germline values: CDR1 MNHNY, CDR2 SVGAGI (reference sequence). The DNA of the CDR3 is TGTGCCAGCAGCCCAATGCCGGGAGGGGAGACCCAGTACTTC. It encodes CASSPMPGGETQYF.

This chain connects TRBV7-9 to TRBJ1-4, with D unclear. V was trimmed by 1 base and J by 0 bases, leaving 9 bases between them. Germline CDR1 is SEHNR and CDR2 is FQNEAQ (reference sequence). The CDR3 is 16 residues long. DNA for the CDR3: TGTGCCAGCAGCTTAGTGGCCCAAGCAACTAATGAAAAACTGTTTTTT. Translation gives CASSLVAQATNEKLFF.

The gene calls are TRBV9 and TRBJ1-2, with D unclear. This CDR3 has 14 amino acids. V gave up 0 bases and J gave up 1 base, with 7 bases separating them. Per germline, CDR1 SGDLS and CDR2 YYNGEE. The CDR3 DNA reads TGTGCCAGCAGCGTAGCGGGGATTAACTATGGCTACACCTTC. This sequence encodes CASSVAGINYGYTF. The full variable domain, completed using reference TRBV9 and TRBJ1-2, is DSGVTQTPKHLITATGQRVTLRCSPRSGDLSVYWYQQSLDQGLQFLIQYYNGEERAKGNILERFSAQQFPDLHSELNLSSLELGDSALYFCASSVAGINYGYTFGSGTRLTVV.

A single count supports this clone. The chain joins TRBV5-1 to TRBJ2-1, with 7 nucleotides matching TRBD2. The CDR3 contains 15 residues. Looked up from germline, CDR1 is SGHRS and CDR2 is YFSETQ. Trimming at V came to 2 bases and at J to 3 bases, leaving 5 bases not matched to a gene. The CDR3 region is CASSLTASGYNEQFF. As DNA, the CDR3 is TGCGCCAGCAGCTTAACGGCTAGCGGCTACAATGAGCAGTTCTTC.

The rearrangement uses TRBV6-5 and TRBJ2-2, with a tentative D call TRBD2 (5 bases). V was shortened by 4 bases and J by 8 bases, with 14 bases between the two germline ends. The length of the CDR3 is 14 residues. Germline V gene lookup returns CDR1 MNHEY and CDR2 SVGAGI. The DNA of the CDR3 is TGTGCCAGCAGTTTTGGACTCGAACGGGGGGAGCTGTTTTTT. Protein product: CASSFGLERGELFF.

J is TRBJ1-2 and V is TRBV6-1; 8 positions agree with TRBD1. CDR3 length: 15 residues. V shed 5 bases and J 5 bases; nucleotides not matched to a gene: 10. Germline V gives CDR1 MNHNS, CDR2 SASEGT. CDR3 sequence (DNA): TGTGCCAGCAGTCATGACAGGGGTGAACTTTATGGCTACACCTTC. Its protein is CASSHDRGELYGYTF.

The chain recombines TRBV2 with TRBJ2-7; TRBD1 matches at 8 bases. The length of the CDR3 is 14 residues. The ends lost 5 bases at V and 1 base at J; junction bases unmatched: 4. Germline CDR1 SNHLY, CDR2 FYNNEI. The CDR3 spells CASSQRTGSYEQYF. The CDR3 DNA is TGTGCCAGCAGTCAACGGACAGGGTCCTACGAGCAGTACTTC.

The rearrangement uses TRBV5-1 and TRBJ2-2; possible D gene TRBD2, 5 bases. The length of the CDR3 is 16 residues. Trimming shortened V by 0 bases and J by 5 bases, and 14 bases separated the two germline ends. CDR1 is SGHRS, CDR2 YFSETQ, per germline. Here the CDR3 DNA reads TGCGCCAGCAGCTTGGGGACTTTAACTGCAACCGGGGAGCTGTTTTTT. It specifies CASSLGTLTATGELFF.

The rearrangement joins TRBV6-1 to TRBJ2-1; no definite D call. From germline, CDR1 is MNHNS and CDR2 SASEGT. The CDR3 is made up of 11 amino acids. Trimming shortened V by 3 bases and J by 7 bases, and 4 bases separated the two germline ends. CDR3 nucleotides: TGTGCCAGCAGTGACGGGAATGAGCAGTTCTTC. The encoded protein is CASSDGNEQFF.

This sequence joins TRBV5-4 and TRBJ2-5, with TRBD2 matching over 10 bases. Losses at the gene ends were 2 bases for V and 3 bases for J; bases not matched to a gene: 1. Germline values: CDR1 SGHNT, CDR2 YYREEE (reference sequence). This CDR3 contains 14 residues. DNA of the CDR3: TGTGCCAGCAGCTTTCTAGCGGGAGAAGAGACCCAGTACTTC. This translates into CASSFLAGEETQYF.

The genes are TRBV5-4 and TRBJ1-2, with D possibly matching TRBD1 (6 bases). From germline, CDR1 is SGHNT and CDR2 YYREEE (reference sequence). The ends were cut back, 4 bases at V and 4 bases at J, with 11 bases in the middle. The CDR3 is made up of 13 amino acids. The CDR3 coding sequence is TGTGCCAGCAGCGCCGACAGGAGCTATGGCTACACCTTC. Translated: CASSADRSYGYTF.

A word on this clone: Germline and junction disagree at one end, which may indicate a read error. The V gene is TRBV28, the J gene TRBJ2-1, with TRBD2 identical over 9 bases. The germline CDR1 and CDR2 sequences are MDHEN and SYDVKM. This CDR3 has 14 amino acids. The CDR3 DNA reads TGTGCCAGCAGCAATGGGGTGGTAGCGGGAGAGCGGTTCTTC. This encodes CASSNGVVAGERFF.

The genes are TRBV18 and TRBJ2-7; 8 positions agree with TRBD2. V gave up 4 bases and J gave up 0 bases; unmatched junction bases: 8. Germline lookup yields CDR1 KGHSH and CDR2 LQKENI. There are 16 residues in the CDR3. This CDR3 is CASSLTGGTSSYEQYF. CDR3 DNA sequence: TGTGCCAGCTCACTAACGGGGGGGACTAGCTCCTACGAGCAGTACTTC.

The J gene is TRBJ1-1, the V gene TRBV7-9; tentative D call: TRBD1 (5 bases). This CDR3 region has 15 residues. V lost 4 bases to trimming and J lost 3 bases, with 15 bases between them. Germline V gene data show CDR1 as SEHNR and CDR2 as FQNEAQ (reference sequence). CDR3 loop: CASSSQEARDTEAFF. In nucleotides, the CDR3 is TGTGCCAGCAGCTCCCAAGAGGCCAGGGACACTGAAGCTTTCTTT.

V gene TRBV29-1 combines with J gene TRBJ1-1, with D uncertain. There are 12 residues in the CDR3. Germline V lookup: CDR1 SQVTM, CDR2 ANQGSEA. Trimming removed 0 bases from V and 9 bases from J, with 11 bases in between. CDR3 bases: TGCAGCGTTGAAGAGAGGGCAAACCAAGCTTTCTTT. Protein product: CSVEERANQAFF.

This clone was counted a few times. The chain has TRBV30 and TRBJ2-2, with unresolved D. This CDR3 contains 15 residues. CDR1 is GTSNPN and CDR2 is SVGIG in the germline V gene (reference sequence). Trimming left V 4 bases short and J 0 bases short, with 12 bases between. CDR3 nucleotides: TGTGCCTGGATGTCCTCCGGAGCGAACACCGGGGAGCTGTTTTTT. Its protein is CAWMSSGANTGELFF. The full variable domain, rest sourced from reference TRBV30 and TRBJ2-2, is SQTIHQWPATLVQPVGSPLSLECTVEGTSNPNLYWYRQAAGRGLQLLFYSVGIGQISSEVPQNLSASRPQDRQFILSSKKLLLSDSGFYLCAWMSSGANTGELFFGEGSRLTVL.

The CDR3 nucleotides read TGCGCCAGCAGCGGGCCATTGAAGGGGACTGAAGCTTTCTTT. Translated, it gives CASSGPLKGTEAFF. The chain employs TRBV4-1 and TRBJ1-1; maybe TRBD1 (5 bases). V was pared by 5 bases and J by 5 bases, with 15 bases between. This CDR3 contains 14 residues. The germline gives CDR1 MGHRA, CDR2 YSYEKL.

The chain links TRBV25-1 to TRBJ2-1; D is undetermined. This CDR3 contains 12 residues. Germline V gene sequence: CDR1 MGHDK, CDR2 SYGVNS. Trimming took 7 bases from V and 5 from J, leaving 9 bases between them. Here the CDR3 reads CASTAGNNEQFF. CDR3 sequence (DNA): TGTGCCAGCACAGCAGGCAACAATGAGCAGTTCTTC.

The chain carries TRBV4-1 and TRBJ1-5; possible D gene TRBD1, 5 bases. Germline CDR1 MGHRA, CDR2 YSYEKL. V was cut by 1 base and J by 11 bases, with 21 bases left in between. This CDR3 is built from 16 residues. The DNA for the CDR3 is TGCGCCAGCAGCCAAGGCATGATGCAGGGATTGAGGTCCCAGCATTTT. This sequence encodes CASSQGMMQGLRSQHF.

The J gene is TRBJ2-4, the V gene TRBV28; 10 positions agree with TRBD2. CDR3 length: 18 amino acids. Germline V gene sequence: CDR1 MDHEN, CDR2 SYDVKM. With 3 bases clipped from V and 0 bases from J, the junction kept 8 bases outside the gene matches. The CDR3: CASSFRTSGSLAKNIQYF. The CDR3 bases are TGTGCCAGCAGTTTCCGGACTAGCGGAAGTCTAGCCAAAAACATTCAGTACTTC. Complete variable domain (other parts from reference TRBV28 and TRBJ2-4): DVKVTQSSRYLVKRTGEKVFLECVQDMDHENMFWYRQDPGLGLRLIYFSYDVKMKEKGDIPEGYSVSREKKERFSLILESASTNQTSMYLCASSFRTSGSLAKNIQYFGAGTRLSVL.

The V gene is TRBV27, the J gene TRBJ2-6; TRBD1 agrees at 7 bases. The germline V gene has CDR1 MNHEY and CDR2 SMNVEV (reference sequence). CDR3 length: 16 amino acids. V lost 2 bases and J lost 0; bases outside the gene matches: 1. The CDR3 sequence: CASSLGTVSGANVLTF. The CDR3 region has the DNA TGTGCCAGCAGTTTAGGGACAGTCTCTGGGGCCAACGTCCTGACTTTC.

The CDR3 coding sequence is TGTGCCAGCAGCCGAACAGGGGCTGGAAACACCATATATTTT. Protein: CASSRTGAGNTIYF. The chain links TRBV5-6 to TRBJ1-3; 7 nucleotides align to TRBD1. The J segment lost 2 bases and the V segment lost 4 bases, leaving 3 bases of the junction unmatched. This CDR3 comprises 14 residues. From germline, CDR1 is SGHDT and CDR2 YYEEEE. Full variable domain (missing parts from reference TRBV5-6 and TRBJ1-3): DAGVTQSPTHLIKTRGQQVTLRCSPKSGHDTVSWYQQALGQGPQFIFQYYEEEERQRGNFPDRFSGHQFPNYSSELNVNALLLGDSALYLCASSRTGAGNTIYFGEGSWLTVV.

The chain is built from TRBV30 and TRBJ2-7; D remains ambiguous. This CDR3 is 11 amino acids long. Trimming left V 1 base short and J 4 bases short, with 5 bases between. The germline V gene encodes CDR1 GTSNPN and CDR2 SVGIG (reference sequence). For the CDR3, the DNA is TGTGCCTGGAGTGACCGGTACGAGCAGTACTTC. Its protein is CAWSDRYEQYF.

The chain uses TRBV19 and TRBJ2-2, with 9 bases lining up with TRBD1. The J segment lost 6 bases and the V segment lost 8 bases, leaving 10 bases of the junction unmatched. Germline lookup yields CDR1 LNHDA and CDR2 SQIVND (reference sequence). CDR3 length: 15 amino acids. Written as DNA, the CDR3 is TGTGCCAGTGGGCGACAGGGGGATATGGCCGGGGAGCTGTTTTTT. It yields the protein CASGRQGDMAGELFF.

The rearrangement joins TRBV4-1 to TRBJ2-7; 7 bases fit TRBD1. The V segment lost 3 bases and the J segment 6 bases; nucleotides outside the gene matches: 2. Germline values: CDR1 MGHRA, CDR2 YSYEKL. The CDR3 extends over 12 amino acids. CDR3 loop: CASSQTGIEQYF. The CDR3 DNA is TGCGCCAGCAGCCAGACAGGGATCGAGCAGTACTTC.

The rearrangement joins TRBV2 to TRBJ1-2, with 7 nucleotides matching TRBD1. V shed 7 bases and J 3 bases; nucleotides not matched to a gene: 17. This CDR3 spans 17 amino acids. The germline V gene has CDR1 SNHLY and CDR2 FYNNEI. The CDR3 is CASIGEMTGRKYYGYTF. CDR3 in DNA: TGTGCCAGCATCGGGGAGATGACAGGGAGGAAATACTATGGCTACACCTTC.